The sample holds a few counts of the clone carrying this TCR beta chain. The antigen is not known. The CDR3 totals 13 residues. V was clipped by 5 bases and J by 10 bases, with 15 bases between them. Germline V gene lookup returns CDR1 SGHTA and CDR2 FQGNSA. This record comes from a study of blood T cells in healthy people across ages. Study results and limitations: There were more naive CD4+ cells and higher diversity in long-lived donors than in aged donors.

No fewer than 6 micrograms of total RNA were isolated from every sample. With a J-beta primer mix and a sample-barcoded 5' primer, a second PCR ran roughly 6 to 12 cycles. The study obtained at least 2.5 million CDR3-containing paired-end reads from every sample. One entry per CDR3 protein, called by TCRdb with MiXCR from the 5' RACE reads. The table has fewer than 700,000 distinct CDR3 sequences, roughly 43% seen once; the top ten hold about 32%. V and J are TRBV7-2 and TRBJ1-5, with no clear D. The TCR originated in a man aged 80 or over in good health. The sample was blood. The CDR3 here is CASSSNLVEPQHF. CDR3 in DNA: TGTGCCAGCAGCAGCAATTTGGTGGAACCCCAGCATTTT.